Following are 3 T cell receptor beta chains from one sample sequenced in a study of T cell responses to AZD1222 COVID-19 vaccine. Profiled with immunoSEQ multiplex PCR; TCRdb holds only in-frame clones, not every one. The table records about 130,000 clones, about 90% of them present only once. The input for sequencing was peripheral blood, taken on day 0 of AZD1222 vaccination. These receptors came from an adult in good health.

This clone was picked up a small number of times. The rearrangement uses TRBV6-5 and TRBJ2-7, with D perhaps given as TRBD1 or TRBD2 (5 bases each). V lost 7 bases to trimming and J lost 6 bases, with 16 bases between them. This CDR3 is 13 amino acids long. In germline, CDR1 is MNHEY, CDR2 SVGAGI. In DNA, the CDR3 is TGTGCCAGCAACCCCGGACAAGGAGGCGAGCAGTACTTC. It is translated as CASNPGQGGEQYF.

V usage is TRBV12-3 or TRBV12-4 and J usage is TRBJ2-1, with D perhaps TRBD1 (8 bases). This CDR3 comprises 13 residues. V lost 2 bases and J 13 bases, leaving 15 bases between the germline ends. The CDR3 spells CASSLLQGGDQFF. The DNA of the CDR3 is TGTGCCAGCAGTTTACTACAGGGGGGGGATCAGTTCTTC.

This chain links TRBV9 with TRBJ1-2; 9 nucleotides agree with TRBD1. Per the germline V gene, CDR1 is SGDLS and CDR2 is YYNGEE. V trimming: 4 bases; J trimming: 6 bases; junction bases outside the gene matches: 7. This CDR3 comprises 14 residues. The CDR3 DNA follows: TGTGCCAGCAGCTCCAGATGGACAGGGGATGGCTACACCTTC. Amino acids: CASSSRWTGDGYTF.